This is a list of T cell receptor beta chains from one sample in a study of blood T cell repertoires in COVID-19. Data came from immunoSEQ multiplex PCR; TCRdb stores just in-frame clones and leaves some out. This sample has about 65,000 clones, with roughly four fifths found just once. What was sequenced was peripheral blood. The receptors come from a man aged 50-59 years with COVID-19, enrolled during active disease. Each CDR3 is given with its conserved first and last residue. D genes are given only for firm matches. Rows give clone size only sometimes, using once, few, many, or a class for an expanded clone.

abundance	d_gene	v_gene	j_gene	CDR3nt	CDR3aa
-	-	TRBV3-1/TRBV3-2	TRBJ2-7	TGTGCCAGCTACATCAGGGGTGGCGAGCAGTACTTC	CASYIRGGEQYF
-	-	TRBV18	TRBJ2-5	TGTGCCAGCTCACGGGGGCGGGAAGAGACCCAGTACTTC	CASSRGREETQYF
-	-	TRBV3-1/TRBV3-2	TRBJ1-1	TGTGCCAGCAGCTCCAGGGGTCTAGGGGGTGAAGCTTTCTTT	CASSSRGLGGEAFF
-	TRBD2	TRBV7-3	TRBJ2-1	TGTGCCAGCAGCTTAGCGATCAGCGGGAGAGGTAATGAGCAGTTCTTC	CASSLAISGRGNEQFF
-	TRBD2	TRBV5-6	TRBJ2-1	TGTGCCAGCAGCTCGTCCGGGACTAGCGGGAGTCAATACAATGAGCAGTTCTTC	CASSSSGTSGSQYNEQFF
-	TRBD1	TRBV5-1	TRBJ1-1	TGCGCCAGCAGCGCGTCGGGACAGTGGAACACTGAAGCTTTCTTT	CASSASGQWNTEAFF
-	TRBD2	TRBV15	TRBJ2-3	TGTGCCACCAGCAGAGAGGTAGCGGGAGGTCTGGATACGCAGTATTTT	CATSREVAGGLDTQYF
-	-	TRBV5-1	TRBJ1-4	TGCGCCAGCAGCTTGTCTCTATTCCGGGAAAAACTGTTTTTT	CASSLSLFREKLFF
-	TRBD1	TRBV7-9	TRBJ2-3	TGTGCCAGCAGCTCTGGGGTGCAGGGGGCGGTAGATACGCAGTATTTT	CASSSGVQGAVDTQYF
-	TRBD1	TRBV19	TRBJ1-5	TGTGCCAGTAGTATTCAGGGGGTCCGGACGCGCAATCAGCCCCAGCATTTT	CASSIQGVRTRNQPQHF
-	-	TRBV15	TRBJ2-2	TGTGCCACCAGCAGAGTGGGGGGACCCCAAAACACCGGGGAGCTGTTTTTT	CATSRVGGPQNTGELFF
-	TRBD1	TRBV28	TRBJ1-4	TGTGCCAGCAGCGGACAGGGTACCGGTGAAAAACTGTTTTTT	CASSGQGTGEKLFF
few	-	TRBV28	TRBJ1-5	TGTGCCAGCAGTTCACCCGGGACACCCAATCAGCCCCAGCATTTT	CASSSPGTPNQPQHF
-	-	TRBV6-2/TRBV6-3	TRBJ1-1	TGTGCCAGCAGCCATTCCGGGACATATAGGTTGGGGAACACTGAAGCTTTCTTT	CASSHSGTYRLGNTEAFF
-	TRBD1	TRBV19	TRBJ1-1	TGTGCCAGTAGTACGACCGGGACAGGGGACACTGAAGCTTTCTTT	CASSTTGTGDTEAFF
-	-	TRBV18	TRBJ2-5	TGTGCCAGCTCCCTGAAGGGGGAGACCCAGTACTTC	CASSLKGETQYF
-	TRBD2	TRBV4-1	TRBJ2-1	TGCGCCAGCAGCCAACGTAGCGGGAGAGAGCAGTTCTTC	CASSQRSGREQFF
-	TRBD2	TRBV28	TRBJ2-2	TGTACCGTAGCGGGAAGCCACACCGGGGAGCTGTTTTTT	CTVAGSHTGELFF
-	TRBD1	TRBV19	TRBJ1-5	TGTGCCAGTAGTTTACAGGGGAATCAGCCCCAGCATTTT	CASSLQGNQPQHF
few	TRBD2	TRBV27	TRBJ2-7	TGTGCCACCAGCCGGACTAGCGGGGTCTACGAGCAGTACTTC	CATSRTSGVYEQYF
-	TRBD2	TRBV30	TRBJ2-1	TGTGCCTGGAGCCGGACTAGCGGGACTGAGCAGTTCTTC	CAWSRTSGTEQFF
-	TRBD1	TRBV6-5	TRBJ2-2	TGTGCCAGCAGAGGACAGGCTACCGCCGGGGAGCTGTTTTTT	CASRGQATAGELFF
-	-	TRBV27	TRBJ2-4	TGTGCCAGCAGTTTGGCCGAGGGGAGGTTGAACATTCAGTACTTC	CASSLAEGRLNIQYF
-	TRBD2	TRBV27	TRBJ2-7	TGTGCCAGCAGTTTAGCCCCCCTCCGGGACAGACTAGCGGAGGGGCAGTGGCAGTACTTC	CASSLAPLRDRLAEGQWQYF
-	-	TRBV28	TRBJ1-5	TGTGCCAGCAGTTTTATCAGGTCGAGTTATAGCAATCAGCCCCAGCATTTT	CASSFIRSSYSNQPQHF
once	TRBD1	TRBV28	TRBJ1-2	TGTGCCAGCAGTGTCCCGGACAGGGGCGGAGGCTACACCTTC	CASSVPDRGGGYTF
-	TRBD1	TRBV9	TRBJ2-2	TGTGCCAGCAGCCTTCGGACAGGGGGCGCGGCCGGGGAGCTGTTTTTT	CASSLRTGGAAGELFF
-	TRBD2	TRBV30	TRBJ2-7	TGTGCCTGGAGTACAACTTCTAGCGGGAGGGCATCTTTTACCTACGAGCAGTACTTC	CAWSTTSSGRASFTYEQYF
-	-	TRBV30	TRBJ2-7	TGTGCCTACCGGGACACCTCCTACGAGCAGTACTTC	CAYRDTSYEQYF
-	-	TRBV7-3	TRBJ2-1	TGTGCCAGCAGCGCACTAGTAGCCAATGAGCAGTTCTTC	CASSALVANEQFF
few	-	TRBV3-1/TRBV3-2	TRBJ1-2	TGTGCCAGCAGCAAAGGGGCTGGCTACACCTTC	CASSKGAGYTF
-	TRBD2	TRBV24-1	TRBJ2-3	TGTGCCACCAGTGATTTTCCTAGCGGACCCACAGATACGCAGTATTTT	CATSDFPSGPTDTQYF
-	-	TRBV28	TRBJ1-2	TGTGCCAGCAGTTTGCGGCAGCTATCCCATGGCTACACCTTC	CASSLRQLSHGYTF
-	TRBD1	TRBV27	TRBJ1-1	TGTGCCAGCAGCTACAGGGGGCTGGTCACTGAAGCTTTCTTT	CASSYRGLVTEAFF
-	-	TRBV27	TRBJ2-7	TGTGCCAGCAGTCCTCCGGGACAGCTCGGGAGCGAGCAGTACTTC	CASSPPGQLGSEQYF
-	TRBD1	TRBV11-2	TRBJ2-1	TGTGCCAGCAGAATAGGACAGGGGGACTACAATGAGCAGTTCTTC	CASRIGQGDYNEQFF
-	TRBD1	TRBV18	TRBJ2-5	TGTGCCAGCTCGTGGACAGGGACTTTCGGAAAGACCCAGTACTTC	CASSWTGTFGKTQYF
-	-	TRBV7-6	TRBJ2-5	TGTGCCAGCAGCCTCAACGAGGGCAAAGGGACCCAGTACTTC	CASSLNEGKGTQYF
-	-	TRBV5-6	TRBJ2-7	TGTGCCAGCAGCTTGGGGGGGCAAATCCCCTACGAGCAGTACTTC	CASSLGGQIPYEQYF
-	TRBD2	TRBV28	TRBJ2-5	TGTGCCAGCAGTCCTGCTCCGTCCCGACTAGCGGATAACCAAGAGACCCAGTACTTC	CASSPAPSRLADNQETQYF
-	-	TRBV19	TRBJ1-5	TGTGCCAGTAGTATAATTGGGGAGAGGAACAATCAGCCCCAGCATTTT	CASSIIGERNNQPQHF
-	TRBD1	TRBV30	TRBJ1-1	TGTGCCTGGAGAACAGGGGGCAACACTGAAGCTTTCTTT	CAWRTGGNTEAFF
-	TRBD1	TRBV5-1	TRBJ2-4	TGCGCCAGCAGCTCCGAACCCCAGGCCCAGGGGGTCATTCAGTACTTC	CASSSEPQAQGVIQYF
-	-	TRBV18	TRBJ2-7	TGTGCCAGCTCACCAGGGAGCGGTGGGGCCTACGAGCAGTACTTC	CASSPGSGGAYEQYF
-	TRBD2	TRBV4-2	TRBJ2-2	TGTGCCAGCAGCCAGAAGACCCGGACTAGCGGACAGATAGCCGGGGAGCTGTTTTTT	CASSQKTRTSGQIAGELFF
-	-	TRBV27	TRBJ1-1	TGTGCCAGCAGGGCAGGGAACACTGAAGCTTTCTTT	CASRAGNTEAFF
medium-sized	TRBD1	TRBV4-2	TRBJ2-7	TGTGCCAGCAGCCGAACCGGGACAGGGCCCTACGAGCAGTACTTC	CASSRTGTGPYEQYF
few	TRBD1	TRBV5-4	TRBJ1-2	TGTGCCAGCACCCAGACAGGGGCCTATGGCTACACCTTC	CASTQTGAYGYTF
-	-	TRBV28	TRBJ1-6	TGTGCCAGCAGTTCGTTAGTTGGGAGACTTCTTGTGCGGACCCTCCACTTT	CASSSLVGRLLVRTLHF
-	-	TRBV27	TRBJ1-2	TGTGCCAGCAGTCCAACCCTCTCGCACAGGGTCAACACCTTC	CASSPTLSHRVNTF